This record concerns one T cell receptor (beta chain) sequence. No antigen is known for it. Data came from immunoSEQ multiplex PCR; TCRdb stores just in-frame clones and leaves some out. The sample has around 91,000 clones, approximately 90% seen once. This entry is derived from a study of T cells in localized non-small cell lung cancer. The study, taken as a whole, reports: Highest T cell clonality was seen in uninvolved adjacent lung, surpassing that measured in tumor. One tumor region alone was sequenced, and heterogeneity therefore remains possible.

V lost 4 bases and J 1 base, leaving 19 bases between the germline ends. Germline-derived CDR1 and CDR2 are MGHRA and YSYEKL. This CDR3 is built from 17 residues. This receptor was taken from a man aged 40-75 years with stage I squamous cell lung carcinoma. This specimen consisted of peripheral blood, obtained before any cancer treatment. V and J are TRBV4-1 and TRBJ1-1, with a tentative D call TRBD1 (6 bases). The CDR3 is CASSLTGRGIPNTEAFF. In DNA, the CDR3 is TGCGCCAGCAGCCTGACAGGTCGGGGGATACCGAACACTGAAGCTTTCTTT.